Listed below are T cell receptor beta chains from one sample, sequenced in a study of blood T cell repertoires in COVID-19. Data came from immunoSEQ multiplex PCR; TCRdb stores just in-frame clones and leaves some out. This table has approximately 240,000 clones, over 80% appearing once. The specimen was PBMCs or T cells enriched from blood (not recorded which). These receptors originate from a woman between 18 and 29 years old who had recovered from COVID-19. The CDR3 runs from the conserved cysteine through the conserved F or W. D genes are given only for firm matches. Expanded clones get a size class; other rows say once, few or many, or leave the size out.

clone_size cdr3_length j_call d_call v_call cdr3_nt cdr3_aa
NA 16 TRBJ1-4 NA TRBV7-6 TGTGCCAGCAGCCCCTCAACCGGGACTAGAGGTGAAAAACTGTTTTTT CASSPSTGTRGEKLFF
once 16 TRBJ1-2 NA TRBV4-1 TGCGCCAGCAGCCAAGATCATGGCAGTTTATTCTATGGCTACACCTTC CASSQDHGSLFYGYTF
once 8 TRBJ1-2 NA TRBV18 TGTGCCAGCTCTAGGCGGGCCTTC CASSRRAF
once 14 TRBJ2-4 NA TRBV28 TGTGCCAGCAGTGTCAGGGGCGGCAAAAACATTCAGTACTTC CASSVRGGKNIQYF
NA 16 TRBJ1-1 NA TRBV7-6 TGTGCCAGCAGCCTCATGACAGAAGTACTCAACACTGAAGCTTTCTTT CASSLMTEVLNTEAFF
NA 15 TRBJ1-1 NA TRBV6-5 TGTGCCAGCAGTTACGAGCGGTTGGTGAACACTGAAGCTTTCTTT CASSYERLVNTEAFF
NA 16 TRBJ2-7 NA TRBV5-1 TGCGCCAGCAGCCTTGACCTAGCCAGCGGTTCCTACGAGCAGTACTTC CASSLDLASGSYEQYF
NA 14 TRBJ2-2 NA TRBV7-6 TGTGCCAGCAACCCCGGAGAATACACCGGGGAGCTGTTTTTT CASNPGEYTGELFF
NA 13 TRBJ2-4 NA TRBV5-1 TGCGCCAGCAGCTACGAGTCGGGGAACATTCAGTACTTC CASSYESGNIQYF
NA 15 TRBJ1-1 NA TRBV7-9 TGTGCCAGCAGCCTATTGGGAGGGAGGGGCACTGAAGCTTTCTTT CASSLLGGRGTEAFF
many 15 TRBJ2-7 NA TRBV7-6 TGTGCCAGCAGCTTAGACGTCGCGAAAAGCTACGAGCAGTACTTC CASSLDVAKSYEQYF
NA 13 TRBJ2-5 NA TRBV13 TGTGCCAGCAGCTTCAGGGGTGAAGAGACCCAGTACTTC CASSFRGEETQYF